The source of this TCR beta chain is a study of cytomegalovirus exposure and HLA in healthy donors. This CDR3 has 15 residues. V shed 1 base and J 6 bases; nucleotides not matched to a gene: 7. The germline V gene has CDR1 LGHNA and CDR2 YNFKEQ. Primers: 60 Vbeta forward and 13 Jbeta reverse. Here immunoSEQ multiplex PCR was the method, and the copy in TCRdb shows in-frame clones only, minus some. The sample contains some 190,000 clones, roughly 10% of which appear only once. There are a few counts of this clone. V gene TRBV4-2 combines with J gene TRBJ2-7; 9 bases match TRBD1. The TCR comes from a woman aged 25-40 years in good health and CMV-seropositive. Material for sequencing was PBMCs. The CDR3 is CASSQGDRASIEQYF. The CDR3 DNA follows: TGTGCCAGCAGCCAAGGGGACAGGGCTTCCATCGAGCAGTACTTC.